The 17 T cell receptor beta chains below were found in one sample sequenced in a study of glioma-infiltrating T cells after dendritic cell vaccination. Noted time point: after dendritic cell vaccination, including at tumor progression/relapse. TCRdb keeps only in-frame clones here, not all; method: immunoSEQ multiplex PCR. The table shows over 90,000 clones, with over 80% occurring only once. Specimen: blood, collected after dendritic cell vaccination. All receptors derive from a human donor with glioblastoma.

This clone turned up a few times. The V and J genes are TRBV5-4 and TRBJ1-2; 10 bases line up with TRBD1. The CDR3 has 13 residues. Looked up from germline, CDR1 is SGHNT and CDR2 is YYREEE (reference sequence). J was trimmed by 5 bases and V by 4 bases; bases with no gene match: 2. The CDR3 bases are TGTGCCAGCAGCCCGGGACAGGGGTATGGCTACACCTTC. Protein: CASSPGQGYGYTF.

The CDR3 DNA sequence: TGCAGCGTTGAAGATGCTAGCGGGGGGCAGCTGTTTTTT. Encoded protein: CSVEDASGGQLFF. The chain recombines TRBV29-1 with TRBJ2-2, with 11 bases matching TRBD2. CDR1 is SQVTM, CDR2 ANQGSEA, per germline. CDR3 length: 13 residues. The V gene end was trimmed by 0 bases and the J gene end by 12 bases; junction bases not matched to a gene: 3.

This chain joins TRBV7-6 and TRBJ1-6; no definite D call. This CDR3 region has 16 residues. Per the germline V gene, CDR1 is SGHVS and CDR2 is FNYEAQ. The V end was cut by 5 bases, the J end by 9 bases, with 20 bases between. The CDR3 is CASSAAAGGLGSPLHF. CDR3 bases: TGTGCCAGCAGCGCAGCCGCGGGAGGACTAGGTTCACCCCTCCACTTT.

V and J are TRBV10-2 and TRBJ2-3, with TRBD2 identical over 11 bases. Germline V gene sequence: CDR1 WSHSY, CDR2 SAAADI. This CDR3 has 14 residues. The trim removed 10 bases at V and 5 bases at J, leaving 8 bases unmatched. Here the CDR3 DNA reads TGCGCCACCTCGACTAGCGGGATTGGAGATACGCAGTATTTT. It is translated as CATSTSGIGDTQYF.

J is TRBJ1-5 and V is TRBV28, with D possibly TRBD1 on 5 matching bases. Germline V CDR1 and CDR2: MDHEN, SYDVKM. Trimming took 6 bases from V and 5 from J, leaving 14 bases between them. There are 14 residues in the CDR3. CDR3 nucleotide sequence: TGTGCCAGCAGCCCCGGGGACTTAGATCAGCCCCAGCATTTT. This translates into CASSPGDLDQPQHF.

V is TRBV10-3 and J is TRBJ2-3, with D perhaps TRBD1 (5 bases). Per the germline V gene, CDR1 is ENHRY and CDR2 is SYGVKD. V dropped 10 bases and J dropped 0 bases, with 17 bases sitting between them. The CDR3 length is 15 residues. The DNA for the CDR3 is TGTGCCACCTCCAAATCGTGGGGCAGCACAGATACGCAGTATTTT. This encodes CATSKSWGSTDTQYF.

CDR3 amino acids: CASSLGTSGFPSVSDTQYF. DNA of the CDR3: TGTGCCAGCAGCTTAGGGACTAGCGGGTTCCCGTCGGTGTCAGATACGCAGTATTTT. The chain uses TRBV11-2 and TRBJ2-3; TRBD2 agrees at 11 bases. The CDR3 extends over 19 amino acids. Germline V gene lookup returns CDR1 SGHAT and CDR2 FQNNGV. After removal of 1 base from V and 4 bases from J, the junction contained 13 bases not matched to a gene.

CDR3 in DNA: TGTGCCTGGAGTTGGACAGGGGGCGAGCAGTACTTC. Protein: CAWSWTGGEQYF. The chain recombines TRBV30 with TRBJ2-7, with TRBD1 matching 10 bases. The germline V gene encodes CDR1 GTSNPN and CDR2 SVGIG (reference sequence). The CDR3 is 12 amino acids. The junction had 1 base not matched to a gene; V was cut back by 2 bases and J by 6 bases.

This chain links TRBV10-3 with TRBJ2-2; 11 bases are shared with TRBD2. CDR1 is ENHRY, CDR2 SYGVKD, per germline. This CDR3 is 16 amino acids long. J was trimmed by 7 bases and V by 4 bases; bases with no gene match: 8. The CDR3 DNA sequence: TGTGCCATCAGTGTAACTAGCGGGAGTGGAGACGGGGAGCTGTTTTTT. This codes for CAISVTSGSGDGELFF.

The chain employs TRBV30 and TRBJ1-5; no clear D. V gave up 1 base and J gave up 6 bases, with 13 bases separating them. Germline V CDR1 and CDR2: GTSNPN, SVGIG (reference sequence). There are 14 residues in the CDR3. DNA for the CDR3: TGTGCCTGGAGTGCATCAGGTCTTAGTCAGCCCCAGCATTTT. Translation gives CAWSASGLSQPQHF. Full variable domain (missing parts from reference TRBV30 and TRBJ1-5): SQTIHQWPATLVQPVGSPLSLECTVEGTSNPNLYWYRQAAGRGLQLLFYSVGIGQISSEVPQNLSASRPQDRQFILSSKKLLLSDSGFYLCAWSASGLSQPQHFGDGTRLSIL.

V usage is TRBV5-4 and J usage is TRBJ2-3; 12 nucleotides align to TRBD2. Unmatched junction bases numbered 10, after V lost 6 bases and J lost 2 bases. The CDR3 extends over 17 amino acids. In germline, CDR1 is SGHNT, CDR2 YYREEE (reference sequence). CDR3 coding DNA: TGTGCCAGCAACTCAGGACTAGCGGGAACACCCACAGATACGCAGTATTTT. Its translation is CASNSGLAGTPTDTQYF. The entire variable domain, with the rest obtained from reference TRBV5-4 and TRBJ2-3, is as follows: ETGVTQSPTHLIKTRGQQVTLRCSSQSGHNTVSWYQQALGQGPQFIFQYYREEENGRGNFPPRFSGLQFPNYSSELNVNALELDDSALYLCASNSGLAGTPTDTQYFGPGTRLTVL.

This chain connects TRBV28 to TRBJ1-1; 7 bases map to TRBD1. The CDR3 covers 16 residues. The germline CDR1 and CDR2 sequences are MDHEN and SYDVKM. J was trimmed by 3 bases and V by 8 bases; bases with no gene match: 15. The CDR3 DNA follows: TGTGCCAGCTGGACGTTACAGGGGTATCGTGACACTGAAGCTTTCTTT. It specifies CASWTLQGYRDTEAFF.

This clone has more than one count but fewer than ten. CDR3 in DNA: TGTGCCAGCAGTTACTCGGGACTAGTCACCTACGAGCAGTACTTC. Translating gives CASSYSGLVTYEQYF. The chain combines TRBV6-5 with TRBJ2-7; 8 bases line up with TRBD2. The CDR3 contains 15 residues. Trimming cost V 0 bases and J 2 bases; bases outside gene matches: 3. CDR1 is MNHEY and CDR2 is SVGAGI in the germline V gene.

The J gene is TRBJ2-1, the V gene TRBV2; TRBD2 matches at 8 bases. The CDR3 consists of 13 residues. With 6 bases clipped from V and 5 bases from J, the junction kept 3 bases outside the gene matches. In germline, CDR1 is SNHLY, CDR2 FYNNEI. CDR3 coding DNA: TGTGCCAGCAGATGGCGGGGGGACAATGAGCAGTTCTTC. Its protein product is CASRWRGDNEQFF.

Points on this clone: This specimen includes other DNA sequences encoding the same CDR3. The V gene is TRBV15, the J gene TRBJ2-6; TRBD1 matches 12 bases. Germline trimming cut 8 bases from V and 2 bases from J; bases unmatched to any gene: 1. Germline loops: CDR1 LNHNV, CDR2 YYDKDF (reference sequence). The CDR3 sequence is 15 residues long. The CDR3: CATGTGGTGANVLTF. CDR3 nucleotide sequence: TGTGCCACCGGGACAGGGGGCACTGGGGCCAACGTCCTGACTTTC.

The chain couples TRBV5-1 to TRBJ2-7; D gene unclear. Trimming took 0 bases from V and 6 from J, leaving 16 bases between them. This CDR3 spans 15 amino acids. CDR1 SGHRS and CDR2 YFSETQ come from the germline V gene. CDR3 DNA: TGCGCCAGCAGCTTGGGGGCCCCCTCCTCTCGCGAGCAGTACTTC. It specifies CASSLGAPSSREQYF.

In this sample, this clone turned up a few times. The chain uses TRBV25-1 and TRBJ2-7, with D unclear. V lost 5 bases and J lost 4, with 6 bases in between. CDR1 is MGHDK, CDR2 SYGVNS, per germline. This CDR3 region has 11 residues. The DNA for the CDR3 is TGTGCCAGCAGTCCGAGTTACGAGCAGTACTTC. Its protein product is CASSPSYEQYF.